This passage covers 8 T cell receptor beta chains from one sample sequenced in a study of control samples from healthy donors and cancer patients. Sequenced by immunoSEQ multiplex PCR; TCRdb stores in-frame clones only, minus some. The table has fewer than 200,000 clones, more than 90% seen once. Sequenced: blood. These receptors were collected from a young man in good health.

CDR3: CSAGEGDEQYF. CDR3 in DNA: TGCAGCGCCGGTGAAGGGGACGAGCAGTACTTC. V is TRBV29-1 and J is TRBJ2-7; D possibly corresponds to TRBD1 (5 bases). Per germline, CDR1 SQVTM and CDR2 ANQGSEA. V was trimmed by 7 bases and J by 5 bases, leaving 12 bases between them. CDR3 length: 11 residues.

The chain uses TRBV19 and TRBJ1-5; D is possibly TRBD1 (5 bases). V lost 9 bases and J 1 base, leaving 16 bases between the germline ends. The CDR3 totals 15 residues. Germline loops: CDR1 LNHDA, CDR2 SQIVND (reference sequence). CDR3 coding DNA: TGTGCCAGCGGGCCCCGGGACGTAAGCAATCAGCCCCAGCATTTT. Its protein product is CASGPRDVSNQPQHF.

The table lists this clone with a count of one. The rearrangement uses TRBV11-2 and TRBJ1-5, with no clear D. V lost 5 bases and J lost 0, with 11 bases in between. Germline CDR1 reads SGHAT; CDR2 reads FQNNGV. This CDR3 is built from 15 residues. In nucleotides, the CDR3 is TGTGCCAGCAGCGTCGATCGCTATAGCAATCAGCCCCAGCATTTT. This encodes CASSVDRYSNQPQHF.

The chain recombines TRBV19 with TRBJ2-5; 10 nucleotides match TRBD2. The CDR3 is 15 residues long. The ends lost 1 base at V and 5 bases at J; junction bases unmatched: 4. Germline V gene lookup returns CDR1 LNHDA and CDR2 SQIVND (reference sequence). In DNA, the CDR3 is TGTGCCAGTAGTATAGGAGGTAGCGGGAGGGAGACCCAGTACTTC. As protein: CASSIGGSGRETQYF.

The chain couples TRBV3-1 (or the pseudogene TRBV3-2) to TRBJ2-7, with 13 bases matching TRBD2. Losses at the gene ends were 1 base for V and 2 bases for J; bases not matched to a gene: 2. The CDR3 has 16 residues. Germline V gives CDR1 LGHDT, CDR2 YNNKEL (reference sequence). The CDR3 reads CASSQGLAGGTYEQYF. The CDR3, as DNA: TGTGCCAGCAGCCAAGGACTAGCGGGAGGTACCTACGAGCAGTACTTC.

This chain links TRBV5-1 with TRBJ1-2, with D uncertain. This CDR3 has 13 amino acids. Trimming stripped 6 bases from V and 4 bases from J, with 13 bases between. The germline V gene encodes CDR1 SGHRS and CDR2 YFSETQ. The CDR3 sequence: CASTPNDGYGYTF. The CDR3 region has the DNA TGCGCCAGCACCCCGAACGACGGCTATGGCTACACCTTC.

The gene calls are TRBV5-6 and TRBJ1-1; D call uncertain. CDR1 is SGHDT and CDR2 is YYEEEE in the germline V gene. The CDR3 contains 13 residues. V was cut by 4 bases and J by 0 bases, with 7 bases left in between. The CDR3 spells CASSGRLNTEAFF. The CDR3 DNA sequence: TGTGCCAGCAGCGGTAGATTGAACACTGAAGCTTTCTTT.

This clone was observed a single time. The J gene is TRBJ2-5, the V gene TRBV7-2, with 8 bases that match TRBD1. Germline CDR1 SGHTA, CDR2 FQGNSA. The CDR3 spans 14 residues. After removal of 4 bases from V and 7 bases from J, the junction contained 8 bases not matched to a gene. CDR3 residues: CASSYNRGARTQYF. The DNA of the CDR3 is TGTGCCAGCAGCTACAACAGGGGGGCGAGGACCCAGTACTTC.